This T cell receptor (beta chain) is drawn from a study of Ad26.COV2.S vaccination and SARS-CoV-2 variants. TCRdb's copy holds only in-frame clones and misses some; the assay was immunoSEQ multiplex PCR. The profile shows about 400,000 clones, roughly 90% of them singletons. Sample treatment: about 20 received Ad26.COV2.S at low or high dose, single or two shots; five or six received placebo; per-sample allocation not given. Day 63 after the first vaccine or placebo injection was the time point for sampling. Between the trimmed V and J ends, which lost 6 bases and 1 base, there was a span of 21 bases. Germline CDR1 and CDR2: LNHDA and SQIVND (reference sequence). The CDR3 extends over 17 amino acids.

The specimen comprised peripheral blood, sampled in a trial of Ad26.COV2.S vaccine versus placebo. The source of this sequence is a person between 18 and 65 years old who received the Ad26.COV2.S COVID-19 vaccine or a placebo. The chain carries TRBV19 and TRBJ1-1, with D hard to call. CDR3 sequence reads: CASSQNWEHLANTEAFF. DNA of the CDR3: TGTGCCAGTAGCCAAAATTGGGAGCATCTGGCGAACACTGAAGCTTTCTTT.